This T cell receptor beta chain derives from a study of T cells in localized non-small cell lung cancer. General study results and limits: Tumor samples were not multi-region, leaving intratumor heterogeneity unexcluded. Longer overall survival was associated with a higher density of T cells in the blood. The study found T cell clonality highest in uninvolved adjacent lung, above tumor. Among the top 100 tumor clones, a median around 57 appeared in adjacent lung.

To note about this clone: The target antigen is unknown.

Germline lookup yields CDR1 MNHGY and CDR2 SAAAGT. The germline V and J ends were trimmed by 10 bases and 3 bases, with 11 bases remaining between them. The CDR3 loop spans 12 amino acids. Sequencing was performed with immunoSEQ multiplex PCR; in TCRdb, only in-frame clones are kept and a portion is missing. The repertoire consists of about 7,300 clones, with 20% to 25% occurring once and the leading ten covering roughly 3.6%. This receptor was identified in a man aged 40-75 years with stage III squamous cell lung carcinoma. The chain employs TRBV6-8 and TRBJ2-3, with D maybe TRBD2 (5 bases). The sample here was lung tumor tissue, taken before any cancer treatment. CDR3 coding DNA: TGTGCCACAGCACGGGGAACAGATACGCAGTATTTT. The encoded protein is CATARGTDTQYF.